This is a list of T cell receptor beta chains from one sample in a study of cytomegalovirus exposure and HLA in healthy donors. Only in-frame clones appear in the TCRdb table, and some are missing; sequencing was by immunoSEQ multiplex PCR. The sample lists approximately 150,000 clones; roughly 89% were seen once. Sequences were obtained from PBMCs. These receptors were obtained from a young woman in good health and CMV-seropositive. Both conserved end residues are trimmed from each CDR3. Size values are once, few and many counts, or a class for expanded clones, and some rows have none.

v_call | clone_size | cdr3_length | cdr3_aa
TRBV30 | . | 11 | AWSSRVNGELF
TRBV18 | . | 16 | ASSPFVRLPSSYNEQF
TRBV11-2 | . | 13 | ASSLDQGGGTEAF
TRBV15 | . | 13 | ATSRDLAGNQPQH
TRBV6-1 | . | 9 | ASTQGQPQH
TRBV19 | . | 15 | ASSIDLSRTGSYEQY
TRBV5-4 | . | 13 | ASSFPSGGIWEQY
TRBV5-4 | . | 14 | ASSLGSDGGSYGYT
TRBV6-5 | . | 12 | ASSYRERPYEQY
TRBV19 | . | 13 | ASSTQDSSGNTIY
TRBV20-1 | many | 9 | SAGSYNEQF
TRBV5-4 | . | 11 | ASSPTGGGGYT
TRBV11-3 | few | 14 | ASSSPGLRAPTEAF
TRBV9 | . | 11 | ASSVPMGGEQF
TRBV7-9 | . | 13 | ASSLVTLYTGELF
TRBV4-2 | . | 15 | ASSLGLAGATYNEQF
TRBV27 | few | 12 | ASSFGAHPGEQY
TRBV28 | . | 12 | ASSLGGRDQPQH
TRBV5-6 | few | 12 | ASSNGFAGNTIY
TRBV6-5 | . | 12 | ASSYGRVSYEQY
TRBV19 | . | 14 | ASSIEGGRSTGELF
TRBV28 | once | 14 | ASSSPTLAGGSEQY
TRBV6-5 | . | 12 | ASSYSRLSDEQY
TRBV5-1 | . | 12 | ASRRLESTDTQY
TRBV15 | . | 13 | ATSGSLANTDTQY
TRBV4-2 | . | 13 | ASSQGGGQIYEQY
TRBV7-8 | few | 12 | ASSHTLGGTEQF